This entry features one T cell receptor (beta chain) sequence. Its antigen is currently unknown. The CDR3 sequence is 14 residues long. The V and J ends lost 5 bases and 1 base respectively, with 11 bases between them. Germline lookup yields CDR1 KGHSH and CDR2 LQKENI. This sample is drawn from a study of beta chain features in type 1 diabetes. As every portion of the isolated RNA was reverse transcribed, the sequencing read expressed TCRB transcripts. Generated by immunoSEQ multiplex PCR, the TCRdb table keeps only in-frame clones and is missing some. The repertoire holds some 150,000 clones, with over 8.5% as singletons. General observations from the study: TCRB CDR3 length was moderately but significantly reduced in all four CD4+ subsets of Type 1 diabetes patients. Possibly, sequencing cDNA over-represented cells that had high TCR expression levels.

This TCR derives from a man in his late teens or twenties in good health. The V and J genes are TRBV18 and TRBJ1-1; D is possibly TRBD1 (6 bases). The sample consisted of central memory CD4+ T cells from blood. This CDR3 reads CASSTTTGNTEAFF. The CDR3 nucleotides are TGTGCCAGCTCAACCACGACAGGGAACACTGAAGCTTTCTTT.